Listed below are T cell receptor beta chains from one sample, sequenced in a study of blood T cell repertoires in COVID-19. Method: immunoSEQ multiplex PCR; TCRdb's copy keeps in-frame clones and lacks some. This table has roughly 150,000 clones, 70% to 85% appearing once. The sample was PBMCs or T cells enriched from blood (not recorded which). Receptors were obtained from a woman in her sixties or seventies in a cohort exposed to, infected with or recovered from COVID-19 (not recorded which). The CDR3 runs from the conserved cysteine through the conserved F or W. D genes are given only for firm matches. Some rows mark clone size as missing; the rest say once, few, many or name a class of expanded clone.

j_gene | abundance | d_gene | v_gene | CDR3nt | CDR3aa
TRBJ2-1 | - | TRBD1 | TRBV28 | TGTGCCAGCAGAAGTCTTTTCGCCAGGGGGCGGAATGAGCAGTTCTTC | CASRSLFARGRNEQFF
TRBJ1-5 | - | - | TRBV12-3/TRBV12-4 | TGTGCCAGCAGCCTTCCCGGGGAAAAGCCCCAGCATTTT | CASSLPGEKPQHF
TRBJ2-7 | - | TRBD1 | TRBV19 | TGTGCCAGTAGTCTAGCAGGGGGCTCCTACGAGCAGTACTTC | CASSLAGGSYEQYF
TRBJ2-3 | - | - | TRBV28 | TGTGCCAGCAGTTTAAGCCTCGGGGGTGCGCAGTATTTT | CASSLSLGGAQYF
TRBJ2-1 | once | TRBD2 | TRBV9 | TGTGCCAGCAGCGTTTACGGCGGGAGTGGGGCTAGCTCCTACAATGAGCAGTTCTTC | CASSVYGGSGASSYNEQFF
TRBJ1-5 | - | - | TRBV12-3/TRBV12-4 | TGTGCCAGCAGTTTTTCCGGGCAGCCCCAGCATTTT | CASSFSGQPQHF
TRBJ2-1 | - | - | TRBV5-1 | TGCGCCAGCAGCTTGGAGTACTCCACGTACAATGAGCAGTTCTTC | CASSLEYSTYNEQFF
TRBJ1-1 | once | - | TRBV19 | TGTGCCAGTATCGGGAACACTGAAGCTTTCTTT | CASIGNTEAFF
TRBJ1-2 | - | TRBD1 | TRBV28 | TGTGCCAGCAGTTGGGACAGCTATGGCTACACCTTC | CASSWDSYGYTF
TRBJ1-2 | - | TRBD1 | TRBV5-6 | TGTGCCAGCAGCCTTGGGGACAGGGAGTTAAACTATGGCTACACCTTC | CASSLGDRELNYGYTF
TRBJ1-2 | few | TRBD1 | TRBV10-3 | TGTGCCATTTCCGGGACAGGCAATGGCTACACCTTC | CAISGTGNGYTF
TRBJ1-1 | once | TRBD1 | TRBV7-9 | TGTGCCAGCAGCCTATCCAGACAGGGGCGGGGTGTGGCTTTCTTT | CASSLSRQGRGVAFF
TRBJ1-1 | - | - | TRBV7-9 | TGTGCCAGCAGCTTAGACGGGAGTCGACCCTTGGCTTTCTTT | CASSLDGSRPLAFF
TRBJ1-3 | - | - | TRBV7-2 | TGTGCCAGCAGCTTAGAATTGGGGGGAAGTGGAAACACCATATATTTT | CASSLELGGSGNTIYF
TRBJ2-1 | - | TRBD1 | TRBV6-5 | TGTGCCAGCAGTCATGAGGACAGGGAGAGGAATGAGCAGTTCTTC | CASSHEDRERNEQFF
TRBJ2-6 | - | - | TRBV4-1 | TGCGCCAGCAGCCAGGTTCGTACTTCTGGGGCCAACGTCCTGACTTTC | CASSQVRTSGANVLTF
TRBJ1-3 | few | - | TRBV7-8 | TGTGCCAGCAGCCCGTTAGGGGATTACACCATATATTTT | CASSPLGDYTIYF
TRBJ2-1 | - | TRBD2 | TRBV9 | TGTGCCAGCAGCGTAGTAGCGGGAGCGGATGAGCAGTTCTTC | CASSVVAGADEQFF
TRBJ1-4 | - | - | TRBV5-5 | TGTGCCAGCAGCTTGGTTAGGACAGTTAATGAAAAACTGTTTTTT | CASSLVRTVNEKLFF
TRBJ1-3 | once | - | TRBV4-1 | TGCGCCAGCAGCCACGCCTCACAGGGCTCTGGAAACACCATATATTTT | CASSHASQGSGNTIYF
TRBJ1-5 | - | - | TRBV20-1 | TGCAGTGCTAGTTATGGCAATCAGCCCCAGCATTTT | CSASYGNQPQHF
TRBJ2-7 | - | TRBD2 | TRBV29-1 | TGCAGCGTTTCGCGGGGGAGAAACTACGAGCAGTACTTC | CSVSRGRNYEQYF
TRBJ2-2 | few | - | TRBV6-2/TRBV6-3 | TGTGCCAGCAGTTACGTCGCCGGGGTATCGTACACCGGGGAGCTGTTTTTT | CASSYVAGVSYTGELFF
TRBJ1-6 | many | TRBD1 | TRBV7-3 | TGTGCCAGCAGCCCAGGAGGGGGCGGTAATTCACCCCTCCACTTT | CASSPGGGGNSPLHF
TRBJ2-2 | - | TRBD2 | TRBV19 | TGTGCCAGTATCCCCCGTCGGGGAGGGTTACACGGGGAGCTGTTTTTT | CASIPRRGGLHGELFF
TRBJ2-7 | - | - | TRBV27 | TGTGCCATCACGAAAGGGGACAAAAAAAGCGAGTACTTC | CAITKGDKKSEYF
TRBJ2-2 | once | TRBD1 | TRBV11-3 | TGTGCCAGCAGCTTAGCGACAGGGGTGACCGGGGAGCTGTTTTTT | CASSLATGVTGELFF
TRBJ2-1 | - | TRBD2 | TRBV4-2 | TGTGCCAGCAGCCAGGGGCTAGCGGGAGGGCCGGGGTACAATGAGCAGTTCTTC | CASSQGLAGGPGYNEQFF
TRBJ2-2 | - | - | TRBV5-1 | TGCGCCAGCAGCTTGGAGGGCAGGGGCTCGAACACCGGGGAGCTGTTTTTT | CASSLEGRGSNTGELFF
TRBJ2-1 | - | - | TRBV11-3 | TGTGCCAGCAGCTTAGGCCAGGGCCCCTACAATGAGCAGTTCTTC | CASSLGQGPYNEQFF
TRBJ2-3 | - | TRBD2 | TRBV7-3 | TGTGCCAGCAGCCGTGGGACTAGCGGGAGAGGTACGCAGTATTTT | CASSRGTSGRGTQYF
TRBJ1-2 | - | - | TRBV3-1/TRBV3-2 | TGTGCCAGCAGCCAAGGCCAGGCGGGTGGCTACACCTTC | CASSQGQAGGYTF
TRBJ2-5 | - | TRBD2 | TRBV5-5 | TGTGCCAGCACACTAGCGGAATACCAAGAGACCCAGTACTTC | CASTLAEYQETQYF
TRBJ2-3 | - | - | TRBV2 | TGTGCCAGCCGTGCCCTGACAGGCACAGATACGCAGTATTTT | CASRALTGTDTQYF
TRBJ2-5 | - | - | TRBV3-1/TRBV3-2 | TGTGCCAGCAGCCAATTTGTTGCAGGGGCACAAGAGACCCAGTACTTC | CASSQFVAGAQETQYF
TRBJ1-6 | - | - | TRBV11-2 | TGTGCCAGCAGCTCAGCGGGACAACGTAATTCACCCCTCCACTTT | CASSSAGQRNSPLHF
TRBJ1-5 | - | TRBD1 | TRBV9 | TGTGCCAGCAGCGCCCAGGACAGGCAGCCCCAGCATTTT | CASSAQDRQPQHF
TRBJ2-3 | many | - | TRBV28 | TGTGCCAGCGGGGGGGGCGGAAGCACAGATACGCAGTATTTT | CASGGGGSTDTQYF
TRBJ1-2 | - | - | TRBV6-5 | TGTGCCAGCAGTTACGGGGAGTGGGGAAACTATGGCTACACCTTC | CASSYGEWGNYGYTF